This TCR beta chain was recorded in a study of beta chain features in type 1 diabetes. Study-level points and caveats: Naive, central memory and Treg TCRB repertoires appeared more alike in patients than in healthy donors.

In regard to this clone: Its antigen remains unknown.

There are 16 residues in the CDR3. V shed 4 bases and J shed 5 bases, with 18 bases lying between them. Germline-derived CDR1 and CDR2 are MDHEN and SYDVKM. As every portion of the isolated RNA was reverse transcribed, the sequencing read expressed TCRB transcripts. Sequencing used immunoSEQ multiplex PCR; TCRdb keeps in-frame clones, though not all of them. The sample lists hundreds of thousands of clones, 25% to 35% occurring once. The clonotype was recovered from a man younger than 30 in good health. The chain is built from TRBV28 and TRBJ2-1, with no clear D. Sample: naive CD4+ T cells from blood. In DNA form, the CDR3 reads TGTGCCAGCAGTTCCCGTGGTGGGTCCCTGAACAATGAGCAGTTCTTC. Its protein is CASSSRGGSLNNEQFF.